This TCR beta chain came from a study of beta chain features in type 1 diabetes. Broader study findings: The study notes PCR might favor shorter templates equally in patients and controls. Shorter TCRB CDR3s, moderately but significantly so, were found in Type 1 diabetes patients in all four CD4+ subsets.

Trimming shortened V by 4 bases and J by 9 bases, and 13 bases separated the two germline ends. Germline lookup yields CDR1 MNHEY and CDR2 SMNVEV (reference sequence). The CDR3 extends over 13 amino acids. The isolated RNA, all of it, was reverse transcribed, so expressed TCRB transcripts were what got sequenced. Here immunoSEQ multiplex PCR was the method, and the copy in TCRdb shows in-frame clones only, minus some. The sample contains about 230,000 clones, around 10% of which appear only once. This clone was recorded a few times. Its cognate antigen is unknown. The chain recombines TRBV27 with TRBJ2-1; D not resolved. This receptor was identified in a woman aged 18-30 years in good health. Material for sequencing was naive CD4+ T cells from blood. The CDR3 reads CASSSSLAAEQFF. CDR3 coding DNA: TGTGCCAGCAGTTCTAGTCTCGCGGCTGAGCAGTTCTTC.